The clone carrying this TCR beta chain came up a few times. The sample is drawn from a study of blood T cell repertoires in COVID-19. Study-wide background: Spain, Italy and the United States supplied samples that represented acute and convalescent COVID-19. PBMCs, B-cell-depleted T cells, or T cells were the source of the cDNA or gDNA that made up the material.

In the authors' methods: Amplified reference gene primers provided the basis for estimating nucleated cell counts. Sequencing was performed with immunoSEQ multiplex PCR; in TCRdb, only in-frame clones are kept and a portion is missing. V and J calls and clone size are those listed in that table; D and trimming were worked out from the DNA. Of roughly 73,000 clones in the sample, roughly four fifths were seen once. The CDR3 runs 13 residues. From germline, CDR1 is MRHNA and CDR2 SNTAGT. Trimming removed 9 bases from V and 5 bases from J, with 13 bases in between. The chain carries TRBV6-4 and TRBJ2-2; no definite D call. Source material: peripheral blood. The TCR sequence derives from a woman in her sixties with acute or convalescent COVID-19. CDR3 nucleotide sequence: TGTGCCAGGTGTTACCAACTGACCGGGGAGCTGTTTTTT. This gives the protein CARCYQLTGELFF.